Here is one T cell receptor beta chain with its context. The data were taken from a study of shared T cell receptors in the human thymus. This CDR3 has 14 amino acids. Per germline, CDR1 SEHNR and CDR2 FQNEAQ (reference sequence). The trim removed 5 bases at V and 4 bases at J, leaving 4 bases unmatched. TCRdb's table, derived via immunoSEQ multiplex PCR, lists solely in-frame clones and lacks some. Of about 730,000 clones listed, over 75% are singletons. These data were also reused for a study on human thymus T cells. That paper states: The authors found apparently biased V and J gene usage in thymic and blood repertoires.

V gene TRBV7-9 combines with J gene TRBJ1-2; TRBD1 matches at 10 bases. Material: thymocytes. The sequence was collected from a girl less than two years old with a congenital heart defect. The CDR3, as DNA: TGTGCCAGCAGCCCGACAGGGGGCCCCTATGGCTACACCTTC. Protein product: CASSPTGGPYGYTF.